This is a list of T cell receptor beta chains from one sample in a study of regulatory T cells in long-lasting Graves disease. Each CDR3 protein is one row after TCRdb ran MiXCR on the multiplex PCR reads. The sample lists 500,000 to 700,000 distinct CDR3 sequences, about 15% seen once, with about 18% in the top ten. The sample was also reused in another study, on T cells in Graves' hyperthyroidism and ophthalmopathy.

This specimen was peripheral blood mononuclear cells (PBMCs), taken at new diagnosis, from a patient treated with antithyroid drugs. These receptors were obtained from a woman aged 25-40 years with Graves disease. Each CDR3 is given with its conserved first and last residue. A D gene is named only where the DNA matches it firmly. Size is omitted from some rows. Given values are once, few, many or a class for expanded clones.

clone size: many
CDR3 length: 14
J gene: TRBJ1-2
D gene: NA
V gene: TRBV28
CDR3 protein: CASSFVSGLFGYTF
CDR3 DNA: TGTGCCAGCAGTTTTGTCTCAGGGCTTTTTGGCTACACCTTC

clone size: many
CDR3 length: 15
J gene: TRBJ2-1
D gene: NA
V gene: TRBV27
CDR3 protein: CASTKPPFGSNEQFF
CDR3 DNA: TGTGCCAGCACTAAACCCCCGTTTGGGAGCAATGAGCAGTTCTTC

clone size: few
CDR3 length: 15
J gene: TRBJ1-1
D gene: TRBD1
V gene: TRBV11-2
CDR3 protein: CASSLGQGARTEAFF
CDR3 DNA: TGTGCCAGCAGCCTAGGACAGGGGGCGAGGACTGAAGCTTTCTTT

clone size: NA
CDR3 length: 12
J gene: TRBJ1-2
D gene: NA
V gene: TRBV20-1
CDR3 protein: CSASGLGYGYTF
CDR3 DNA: TGCAGTGCTAGTGGATTGGGGTATGGCTACACCTTC

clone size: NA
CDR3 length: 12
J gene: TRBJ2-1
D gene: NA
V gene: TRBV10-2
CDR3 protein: CASSDGSNEQFF
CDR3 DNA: TGCGCCAGCAGTGACGGGTCCAATGAGCAGTTCTTC

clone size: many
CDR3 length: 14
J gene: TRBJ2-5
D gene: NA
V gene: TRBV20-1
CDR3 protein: CSARSGSLKETQYF
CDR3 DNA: TGCAGTGCTAGATCCGGATCCCTCAAAGAGACCCAGTACTTC

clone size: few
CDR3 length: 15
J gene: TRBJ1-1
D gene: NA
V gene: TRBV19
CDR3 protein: CASSEDHRVNTEAFF
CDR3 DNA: TGTGCCAGTAGTGAGGACCACAGGGTAAACACTGAAGCTTTCTTT

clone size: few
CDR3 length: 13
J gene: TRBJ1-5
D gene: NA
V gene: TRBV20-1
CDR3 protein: CSAGVGGGQPQHF
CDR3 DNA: TGCAGTGCTGGGGTAGGTGGAGGACAGCCCCAGCATTTT

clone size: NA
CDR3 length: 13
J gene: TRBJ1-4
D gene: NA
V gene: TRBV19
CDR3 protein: CASSDTRGEKLFF
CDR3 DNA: TGTGCCAGTTCCGACACCCGTGGCGAAAAACTGTTTTTT

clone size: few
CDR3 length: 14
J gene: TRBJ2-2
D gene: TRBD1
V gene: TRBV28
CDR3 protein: CASSWTQGAGELFF
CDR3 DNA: TGTGCCAGCAGTTGGACACAGGGGGCCGGGGAGCTGTTTTTT

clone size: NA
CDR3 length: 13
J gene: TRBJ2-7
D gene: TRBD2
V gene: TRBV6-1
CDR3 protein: CASTGTSSHEQYF
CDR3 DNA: TGTGCCAGCACCGGGACTAGCTCCCACGAGCAGTACTTC

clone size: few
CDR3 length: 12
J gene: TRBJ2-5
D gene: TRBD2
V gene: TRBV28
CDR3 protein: CASMAGVETQYF
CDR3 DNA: TGTGCCAGCATGGCGGGAGTGGAGACCCAGTACTTC

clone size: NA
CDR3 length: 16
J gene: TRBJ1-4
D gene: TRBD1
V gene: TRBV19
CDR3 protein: CASSIPQGAVREKLFF
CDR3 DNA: TGTGCCAGTAGTATCCCCCAGGGGGCGGTTCGCGAAAAACTGTTTTTT

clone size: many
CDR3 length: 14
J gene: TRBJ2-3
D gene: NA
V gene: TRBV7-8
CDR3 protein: CASSLDVSTDTQYF
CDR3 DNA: TGTGCCAGCAGCTTGGACGTTAGCACAGATACGCAGTATTTT

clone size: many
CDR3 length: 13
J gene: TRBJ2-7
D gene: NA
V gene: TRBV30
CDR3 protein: CAWSAGQSYEQYF
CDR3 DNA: TGTGCCTGGAGTGCAGGACAAAGCTACGAGCAGTACTTC

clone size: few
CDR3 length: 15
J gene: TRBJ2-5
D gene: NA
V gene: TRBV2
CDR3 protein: CASRESSVGRWTQYF
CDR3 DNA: TGTGCCAGCAGAGAAAGCTCGGTAGGAAGATGGACCCAGTACTTC

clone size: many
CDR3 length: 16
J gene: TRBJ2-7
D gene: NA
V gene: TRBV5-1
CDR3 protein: CASSSQGLAVTYEQYF
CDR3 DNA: TGCGCCAGCAGCTCGCAGGGGCTAGCCGTCACCTACGAGCAGTACTTC

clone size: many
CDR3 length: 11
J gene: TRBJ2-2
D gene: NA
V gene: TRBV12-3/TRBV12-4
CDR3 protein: CASSRTGELFF
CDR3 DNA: TGTGCCAGCAGTCGTACCGGGGAGCTGTTTTTT

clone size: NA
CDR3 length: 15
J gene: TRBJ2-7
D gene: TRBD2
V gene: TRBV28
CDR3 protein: CASSLSQGPGGEQYF
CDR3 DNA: TGTGCCAGCAGTCTCTCACAGGGTCCGGGGGGGGAGCAGTACTTC

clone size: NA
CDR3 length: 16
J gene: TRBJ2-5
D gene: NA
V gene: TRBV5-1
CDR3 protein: CASSLVPGRGQETQYF
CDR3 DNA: TGCGCCAGCAGCTTGGTACCGGGCAGGGGCCAGGAGACCCAGTACTTC

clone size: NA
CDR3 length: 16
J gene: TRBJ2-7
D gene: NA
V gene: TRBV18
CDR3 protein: CASSKGGTSASYEQYF
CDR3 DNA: TGTGCCAGCTCGAAGGGGGGTACTTCGGCCTCCTACGAGCAGTACTTC

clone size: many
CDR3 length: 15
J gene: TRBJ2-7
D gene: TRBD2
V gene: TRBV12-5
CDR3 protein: CASGLSAGASYEQYF
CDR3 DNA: TGTGCTAGTGGTTTGTCAGCGGGGGCCTCCTACGAGCAGTACTTC

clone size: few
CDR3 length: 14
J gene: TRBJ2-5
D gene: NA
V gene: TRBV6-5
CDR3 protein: CASSYSNGQETQYF
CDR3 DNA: TGTGCCAGCAGTTACTCGAACGGGCAAGAGACCCAGTACTTC

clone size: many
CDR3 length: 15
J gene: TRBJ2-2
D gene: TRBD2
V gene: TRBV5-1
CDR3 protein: CASSLAGTSSGELFF
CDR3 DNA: TGTGCCAGCAGCTTGGCCGGGACTAGCTCCGGGGAGCTGTTTTTT

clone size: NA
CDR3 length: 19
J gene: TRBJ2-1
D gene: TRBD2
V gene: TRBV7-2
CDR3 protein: CASSFPGLAAYGSYNEQFF
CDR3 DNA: TGTGCCAGCAGCTTTCCGGGACTAGCGGCTTACGGCTCCTACAATGAGCAGTTCTTC

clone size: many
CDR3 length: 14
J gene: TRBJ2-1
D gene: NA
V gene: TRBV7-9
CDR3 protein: CASSLMSSYNEQFF
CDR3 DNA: TGTGCCAGCAGTCTGATGAGCTCCTACAATGAGCAGTTCTTC

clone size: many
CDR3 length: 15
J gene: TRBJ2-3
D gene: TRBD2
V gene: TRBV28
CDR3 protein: CASKTLAGHTDTQYF
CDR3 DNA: TGTGCCAGCAAAACACTAGCGGGCCACACAGATACGCAGTATTTT

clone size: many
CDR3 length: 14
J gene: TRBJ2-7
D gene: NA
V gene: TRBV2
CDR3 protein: CASRRLGSTYEQYF
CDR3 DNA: TGTGCCAGCAGACGACTCGGCAGTACCTACGAGCAGTACTTC

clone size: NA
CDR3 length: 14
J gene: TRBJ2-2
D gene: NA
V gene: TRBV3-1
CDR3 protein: CASSQRSNTGELFF
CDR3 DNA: TGTGCCAGCAGCCAGCGAAGTAACACCGGGGAGCTGTTTTTT

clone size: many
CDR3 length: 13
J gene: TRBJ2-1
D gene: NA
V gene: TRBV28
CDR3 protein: CASSLFLREEQFF
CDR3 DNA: TGTGCCAGCAGTTTATTCCTCCGGGAGGAGCAGTTCTTC

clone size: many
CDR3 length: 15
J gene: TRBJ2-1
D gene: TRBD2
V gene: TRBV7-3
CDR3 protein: CASSLVGGSNNEQFF
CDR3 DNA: TGTGCCAGCAGCTTGGTGGGCGGGAGTAATAATGAGCAGTTCTTC

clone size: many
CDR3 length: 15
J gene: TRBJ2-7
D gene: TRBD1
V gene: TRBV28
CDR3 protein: CASRHQDRDVGEQYF
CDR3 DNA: TGTGCCAGCAGGCATCAGGACAGGGATGTTGGCGAGCAGTACTTC

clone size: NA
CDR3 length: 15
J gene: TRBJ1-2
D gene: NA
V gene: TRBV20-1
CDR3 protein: CSARDRRGVKDGYTF
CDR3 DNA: TGCAGTGCTAGAGATCGTCGAGGGGTAAAGGACGGCTACACCTTC

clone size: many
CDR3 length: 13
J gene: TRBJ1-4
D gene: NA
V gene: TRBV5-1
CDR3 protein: CASSLSPNEKLFF
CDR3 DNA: TGTGCCAGCAGCCTAAGCCCGAATGAAAAACTGTTTTTT

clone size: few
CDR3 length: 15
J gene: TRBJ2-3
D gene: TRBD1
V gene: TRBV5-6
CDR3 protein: CASSLRTGGADTQYF
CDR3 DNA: TGTGCCAGCAGCCTGAGGACAGGGGGCGCGGATACGCAGTATTTT

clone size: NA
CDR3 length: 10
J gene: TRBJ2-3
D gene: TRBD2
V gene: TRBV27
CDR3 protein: CASSTGGQYF
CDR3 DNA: TGTGCCAGTAGTACGGGAGGGCAGTATTTT

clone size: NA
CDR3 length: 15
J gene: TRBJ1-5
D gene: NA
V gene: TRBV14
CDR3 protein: CASSQGGPPSQPQHF
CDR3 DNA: TGTGCCAGCAGCCAAGGAGGACCCCCCAGCCAGCCCCAGCATTTT

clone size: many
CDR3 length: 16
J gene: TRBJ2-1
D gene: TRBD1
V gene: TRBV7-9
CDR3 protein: CASSLTGTGAHNEQFF
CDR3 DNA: TGTGCCAGCAGCCTTACCGGGACAGGGGCTCACAATGAGCAGTTCTTC

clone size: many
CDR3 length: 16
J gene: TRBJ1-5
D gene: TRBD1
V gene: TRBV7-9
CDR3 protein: CASSANPGQGNQPQHF
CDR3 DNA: TGTGCCAGCAGCGCGAATCCGGGACAGGGTAATCAGCCCCAGCATTTT

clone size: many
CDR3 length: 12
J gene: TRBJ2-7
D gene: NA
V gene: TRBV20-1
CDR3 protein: CSVEGLVYEQYF
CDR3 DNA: TGCAGTGTAGAGGGTCTGGTTTACGAGCAGTACTTC

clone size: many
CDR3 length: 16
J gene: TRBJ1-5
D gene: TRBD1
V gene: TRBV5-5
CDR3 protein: CASSLEGANGNQPQHF
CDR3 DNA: TGTGCCAGCAGCCTCGAGGGGGCAAACGGCAATCAGCCCCAGCATTTT

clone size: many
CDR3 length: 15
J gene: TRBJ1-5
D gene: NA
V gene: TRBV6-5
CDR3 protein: CASSYAGGENQPQHF
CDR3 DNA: TGTGCCAGCAGTTACGCCGGGGGGGAGAATCAGCCCCAGCATTTT

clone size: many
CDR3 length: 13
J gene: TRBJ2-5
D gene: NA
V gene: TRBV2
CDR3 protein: CASGPQGTETQYF
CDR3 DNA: TGTGCCAGCGGACCACAGGGAACCGAGACCCAGTACTTC

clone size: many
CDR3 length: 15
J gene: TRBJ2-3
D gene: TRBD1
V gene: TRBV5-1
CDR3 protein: CASSPRQGSTDTQYF
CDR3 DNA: TGTGCCAGCAGCCCGAGACAGGGGAGCACAGATACGCAGTATTTT

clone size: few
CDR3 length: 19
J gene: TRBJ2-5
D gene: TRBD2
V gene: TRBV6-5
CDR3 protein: CASSYTLAGGWESQETQYF
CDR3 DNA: TGTGCCAGCAGTTACACCCTAGCGGGAGGGTGGGAGTCCCAAGAGACCCAGTACTTC

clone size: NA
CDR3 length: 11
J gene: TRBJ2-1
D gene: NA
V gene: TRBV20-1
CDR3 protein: CSARGPGRQFF
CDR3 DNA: TGCAGTGCTAGAGGTCCAGGACGGCAGTTCTTC

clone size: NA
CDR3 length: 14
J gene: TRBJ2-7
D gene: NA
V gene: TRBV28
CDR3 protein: CASSPGPRPPEQYF
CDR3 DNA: TGTGCCAGCAGCCCTGGTCCCAGGCCGCCCGAGCAGTACTTC

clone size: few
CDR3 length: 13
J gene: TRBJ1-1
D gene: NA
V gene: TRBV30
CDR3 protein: CAWSHGEYTEAFF
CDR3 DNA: TGTGCCTGGAGTCACGGGGAGTACACTGAAGCTTTCTTT

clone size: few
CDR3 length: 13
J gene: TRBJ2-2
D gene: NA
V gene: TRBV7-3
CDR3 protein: CASSPPGHGELFF
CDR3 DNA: TGTGCCAGCAGCCCGCCCGGTCACGGGGAGCTGTTTTTT

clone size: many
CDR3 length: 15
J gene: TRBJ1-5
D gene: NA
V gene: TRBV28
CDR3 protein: CASRNRDSFSQPQHF
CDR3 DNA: TGTGCCAGCAGGAACAGGGATTCTTTTAGTCAGCCCCAGCATTTT

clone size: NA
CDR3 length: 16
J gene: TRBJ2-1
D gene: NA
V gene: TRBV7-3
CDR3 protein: CASSLRPEGSYNEQFF
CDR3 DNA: TGTGCCAGCAGCTTAAGACCAGAGGGGTCCTACAATGAGCAGTTCTTC

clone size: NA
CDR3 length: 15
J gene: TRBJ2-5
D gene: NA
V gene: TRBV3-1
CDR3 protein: CASSLQAAAGGTQYF
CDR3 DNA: TGTGCCAGCAGCCTCCAAGCGGCAGCTGGGGGGACCCAGTACTTC

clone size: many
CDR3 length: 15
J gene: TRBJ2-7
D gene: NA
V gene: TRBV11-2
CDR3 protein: CASSLRWQVVHEQYF
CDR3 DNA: TGTGCCAGCAGCTTAAGATGGCAGGTAGTCCACGAGCAGTACTTC